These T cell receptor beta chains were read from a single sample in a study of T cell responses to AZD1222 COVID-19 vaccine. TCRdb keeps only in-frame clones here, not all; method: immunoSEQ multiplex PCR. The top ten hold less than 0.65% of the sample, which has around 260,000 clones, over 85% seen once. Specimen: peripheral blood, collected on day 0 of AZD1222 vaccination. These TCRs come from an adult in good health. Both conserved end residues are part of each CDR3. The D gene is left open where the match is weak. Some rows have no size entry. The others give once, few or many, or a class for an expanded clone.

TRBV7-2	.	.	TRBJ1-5	CASSLGNNQPQHF	TGTGCCAGCAGCTTGGGCAATAATCAGCCCCAGCATTTT
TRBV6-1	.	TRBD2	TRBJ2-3	CASSEVPGLAGGDTQYF	TGTGCCAGCAGTGAAGTACCGGGACTAGCGGGAGGGGATACGCAGTATTTT
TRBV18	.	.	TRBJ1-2	CASSPVVDIRPSNYGYTF	TGTGCCAGCTCACCAGTCGTAGACATACGCCCTTCTAACTATGGCTACACCTTC
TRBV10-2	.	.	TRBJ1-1	CASRDPMNTEAFF	TGCGCCAGCAGGGATCCGATGAACACTGAAGCTTTCTTT
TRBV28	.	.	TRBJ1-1	CASPRAGHPHTEAFF	TGTGCCAGCCCCCGCGCGGGACATCCCCACACTGAAGCTTTCTTT
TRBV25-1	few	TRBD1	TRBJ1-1	CASGQGAGEMNTEAFF	TGTGCCAGCGGACAGGGGGCCGGGGAAATGAACACTGAAGCTTTCTTT
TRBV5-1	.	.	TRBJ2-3	CASSLTREGGTDTQYF	TGCGCCAGCAGCTTGACCAGGGAAGGAGGAACAGATACGCAGTATTTT
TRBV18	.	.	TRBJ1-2	CASSPGRMNGYTF	TGTGCCAGCTCACCCGGTAGAATGAATGGCTACACCTTC
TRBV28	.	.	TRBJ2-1	CASSLKGRGGYNEQFF	TGTGCCAGCAGTTTAAAGGGCAGGGGAGGGTACAATGAGCAGTTCTTC
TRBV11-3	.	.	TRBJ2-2	CASSQTGGELFF	TGTGCCAGCAGCCAAACCGGGGGGGAGCTGTTTTTT
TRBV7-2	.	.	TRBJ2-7	CASSLDPGPHEQYF	TGTGCCAGCAGCTTAGACCCGGGGCCCCACGAGCAGTACTTC
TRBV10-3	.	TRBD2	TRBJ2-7	CAITRTSFSYEQYF	TGTGCCATCACGCGGACTAGTTTCTCCTACGAGCAGTACTTC
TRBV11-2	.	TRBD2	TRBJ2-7	CASSLKQRGSYEQYF	TGTGCCAGCAGCTTAAAGCAGCGGGGGTCCTACGAGCAGTACTTC
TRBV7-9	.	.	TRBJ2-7	CASSLDSSYEQYF	TGTGCCAGCAGCTTGGATAGCTCCTACGAGCAGTACTTC
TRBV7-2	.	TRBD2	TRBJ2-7	CASSRSLAGASYEQYF	TGTGCCAGCAGCCGTTCCCTAGCGGGGGCCTCCTACGAGCAGTACTTC
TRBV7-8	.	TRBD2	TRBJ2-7	CASSPGRGLTEQYF	TGTGCCAGCAGCCCGGGGAGGGGTTTGACCGAGCAGTACTTC
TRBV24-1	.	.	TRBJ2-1	CATSYGSGFNNEQFF	TGTGCCACCAGCTACGGTTCAGGTTTTAACAATGAGCAGTTCTTC
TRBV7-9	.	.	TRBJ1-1	CASSLAPHTEAFF	TGTGCCAGCAGCTTAGCGCCCCACACTGAAGCTTTCTTT
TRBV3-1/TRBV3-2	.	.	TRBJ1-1	CASSQARVTEAFF	TGTGCCAGCAGCCAAGCAAGGGTCACTGAAGCTTTCTTT
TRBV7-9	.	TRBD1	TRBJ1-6	CASRTQDRENSPLHF	TGTGCCAGCAGGACCCAGGACAGGGAGAATTCACCCCTCCACTTT
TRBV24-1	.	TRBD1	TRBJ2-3	CATSLGQGTDTQYF	TGTGCCACCAGCTTGGGACAGGGCACAGATACGCAGTATTTT
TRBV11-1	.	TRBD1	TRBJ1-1	CASSYRQGRNTEAFF	TGTGCCAGCAGTTACAGACAGGGCAGGAACACTGAAGCTTTCTTT
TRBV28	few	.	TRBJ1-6	CASSFGPRFRTAGPPLHF	TGTGCCAGCAGTTTCGGCCCTCGGTTTAGGACAGCGGGCCCACCCCTCCACTTT
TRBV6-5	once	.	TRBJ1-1	CASTSQGNTEAFF	TGTGCCAGCACTAGCCAGGGGAACACTGAAGCTTTCTTT
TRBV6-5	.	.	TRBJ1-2	CASSPRLGPPTGYTF	TGTGCCAGCAGTCCCCGTTTAGGGCCACCTACGGGCTACACCTTC
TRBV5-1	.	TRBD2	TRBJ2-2	CASSLDSGGTGELFF	TGCGCCAGCAGCTTGGATAGCGGGGGGACCGGGGAGCTGTTTTTT
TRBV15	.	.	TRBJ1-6	CATSLGGTSPLHF	TGTGCCACCAGCTTGGGGGGAACATCACCCCTCCACTTT
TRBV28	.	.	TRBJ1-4	CASSFTQVPEKLFF	TGTGCCAGCAGTTTCACTCAGGTACCCGAAAAACTGTTTTTT
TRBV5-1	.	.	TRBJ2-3	CASSSREIDTQYF	TGCGCCAGCAGCTCCCGAGAGATAGATACGCAGTATTTT